Listed below are T cell receptor beta chains from one sample, sequenced in a study of early T cells in non-severe SARS-CoV-2 infection. From the 5' RACE reads, TCRdb called clonotypes with MiXCR, one entry per CDR3 protein. The table has about 60,000 distinct CDR3 sequences, about 5.6% seen once. The sequenced material came from whole blood. The receptors come from an adult who was a healthcare worker with PCR-confirmed SARS-CoV-2 infection or an uninfected control (not recorded which). Each CDR3 is given with its conserved first and last residue.

CDR3aa	j_gene	v_gene
CASSFAGRAEAFF	TRBJ1-1	TRBV11-2
CASSLTLLAGGTDTQYF	TRBJ2-3	TRBV6-6
CASSPIAGGPYEQYF	TRBJ2-7	TRBV27
CASSYDGSGSYNEQFF	TRBJ2-1	TRBV6-5
CASSIEPNQPQHF	TRBJ1-5	TRBV19
CASSQDDTPRGTDTQYF	TRBJ2-3	TRBV3-1
CASSSYSGISSYNEQFF	TRBJ2-1	TRBV7-2
CASSLDARRMNTEAFF	TRBJ1-1	TRBV7-3
CASNGGSAYNEQFF	TRBJ2-1	TRBV6-6
CASSDGLATDTQYF	TRBJ2-3	TRBV6-4
CAPSGGDNQPQHF	TRBJ1-5	TRBV15
CASSYSGTSGMRSEQYF	TRBJ2-7	TRBV6-5
CASQADYGYTF	TRBJ1-2	TRBV6-6
CASSPGQGRTGELFF	TRBJ2-2	TRBV18
CASSIGRNSNQPQHF	TRBJ1-5	TRBV19
CAISETYGTHVFSPTVNNEQFF	TRBJ2-1	TRBV10-3
CASSPPPRVRSTDTQYF	TRBJ2-3	TRBV28
CASSYSGTPGQYF	TRBJ2-7	TRBV6-6
CASSPLAATSYNEQFF	TRBJ2-1	TRBV2